The T cell receptor (beta chain) described here comes from a study of early T cells in non-severe SARS-CoV-2 infection. Study summary: Bulk RNA isolated from unsorted whole blood underwent sequencing; chains were not paired. Study-wide results and caveats: The study's VDJdb matching favored anti-spike CD8 responses and missed private and CD4 specificities.

On this clonotype: The antigen is unknown.

This CDR3 contains 15 residues. Germline V gene data show CDR1 as LNHDA and CDR2 as SQIVND (reference sequence). V lost 5 bases and J lost 0; bases outside the gene matches: 6. TCRdb fed the 5' RACE reads into MiXCR, producing one record per CDR3 protein. The sample consists of about 24,000 distinct CDR3 sequences, about 4.5% of them appearing once. This chain uses TRBV19 with TRBJ2-7; 8 bases agree with TRBD2. This TCR was sampled from an adult who was a healthcare worker with PCR-confirmed SARS-CoV-2 infection or an uninfected control (not recorded which). The sample comprised whole blood. DNA of the CDR3: TGTGCCAGTAGTTTGGGACTAGGGCCCTCCTACGAGCAGTACTTC. Its translation: CASSLGLGPSYEQYF.